This TCR beta chain was recorded in a study of blood T cells in healthy people across ages. PCR was performed a second time for 7 to 11 cycles using a sample-barcoded 5' primer and a J-beta primer mix. Carrying 12 random nucleotides, a template-switch adaptor labeled each individual cDNA molecule. Via MiXCR, TCRdb re-called the 5' RACE reads, giving one row per CDR3 protein. The table includes hundreds of thousands of distinct CDR3 sequences, about three fifths detected once. Turning to this clonotype: Its antigen is still unknown.

Study-wide results and limits: Age brought a roughly linear fall in TCR beta diversity measured per million T cells.

Trimming left V 0 bases short and J 2 bases short, with 16 bases between. Germline V gene lookup returns CDR1 SGHNT and CDR2 YYREEE (reference sequence). The CDR3 is 17 residues long. The V gene is TRBV5-4, the J gene TRBJ2-3; D gene unclear. This receptor was obtained from a man aged 25-45 years in good health. Material for sequencing was blood. Here the CDR3 DNA reads TGTGCCAGCAGCTTGGAGCTAGTTGTGGGGATCACAGATACGCAGTATTTT. Its translation: CASSLELVVGITDTQYF.